The 2 T cell receptor beta chains below were found in one sample sequenced in a study of cytomegalovirus exposure and HLA in healthy donors. The PCR was carried out with 60 Vbeta primers and 13 Jbeta primers. Measured with immunoSEQ multiplex PCR; TCRdb has only the in-frame clones, and not every one. The table has 95,000 to 100,000 clones, roughly 80% seen once. The specimen was PBMCs. Receptor source: a man between 40 and 49 years old in good health and CMV-seronegative.

This chain's CDR3 is CASSYSRGNWEAFF. The CDR3 bases are TGTGCCAGCAGTTACTCGAGGGGGAATTGGGAAGCTTTCTTT. The chain recombines TRBV6-5 with TRBJ1-1; D might be TRBD1 (6 bases). This CDR3 comprises 14 residues. Germline V gene data show CDR1 as MNHEY and CDR2 as SVGAGI. Trimming shortened V by 0 bases and J by 8 bases, and 13 bases separated the two germline ends.

The chain joins TRBV4-2 to TRBJ2-1; D may be TRBD1 (5 bases). This CDR3 is 14 amino acids long. Between the trimmed V and J ends, which lost 3 bases and 7 bases, there was a span of 13 bases. Germline V CDR1 and CDR2: LGHNA, YNFKEQ. The CDR3, as DNA: TGTGCCAGCAGCCAGGAACAGGCGTGGAATGAGCAGTTCTTC. It specifies CASSQEQAWNEQFF.